Reported below is one TCR beta chain. Its specificity is not known. These data originate in a study of CD8+CD57+ T cells in acquired aplastic anemia. Study as a whole: Sorted CD4+ and CD8+ cells yielded DNA averaging around 3 ug.

The use of genomic DNA as template underpinned the TCR beta VDJ and CDR3 profiling. TCRdb re-derived calls from the reads in MiXCR, one entry per CDR3 protein. The table records 150,000 to 200,000 distinct CDR3 sequences, less than 50% of them present only once. The sequenced patients had an expansion of CD8+CD57+ cells seen by flow cytometry. Study-wide points: CD8+ Simpson's diversity showed no significant patient-control difference.

The CDR3 is 15 amino acids. J lost 6 bases, V lost 8 bases, and 16 bases had no gene match. Germline V gives CDR1 SQVTM, CDR2 ANQGSEA. The chain uses TRBV29-1 and TRBJ2-7, with 10 positions matching TRBD1. The source of this sequence is a human donor with aplastic anemia. Sequences were obtained from sorted CD4+, CD8+, or CD8+CD57+ T cells (not recorded which) from PBMCs. This CDR3 is CSPQPGQGLSVEQYV. The CDR3 DNA follows: TGCAGCCCTCAGCCGGGACAGGGGCTTTCGGTCGAGCAGTACGTC.